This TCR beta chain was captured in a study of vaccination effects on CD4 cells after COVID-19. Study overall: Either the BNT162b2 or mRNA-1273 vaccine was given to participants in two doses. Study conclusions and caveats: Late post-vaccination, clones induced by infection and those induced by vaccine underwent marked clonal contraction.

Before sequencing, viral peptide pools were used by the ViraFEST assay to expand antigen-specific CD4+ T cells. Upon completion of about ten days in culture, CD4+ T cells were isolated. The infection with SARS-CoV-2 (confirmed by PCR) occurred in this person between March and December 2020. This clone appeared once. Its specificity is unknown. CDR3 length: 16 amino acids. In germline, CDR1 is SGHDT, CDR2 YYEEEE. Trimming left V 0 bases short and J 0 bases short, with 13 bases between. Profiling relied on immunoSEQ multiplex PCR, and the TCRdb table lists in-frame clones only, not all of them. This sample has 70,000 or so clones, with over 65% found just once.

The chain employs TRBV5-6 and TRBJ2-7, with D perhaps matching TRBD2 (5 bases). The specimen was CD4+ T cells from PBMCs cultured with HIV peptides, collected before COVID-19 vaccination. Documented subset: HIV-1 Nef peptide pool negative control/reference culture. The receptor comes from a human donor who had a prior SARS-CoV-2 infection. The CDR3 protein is CASSLATDGISYEQYF. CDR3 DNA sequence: TGTGCCAGCAGCTTGGCCACGGACGGGATCTCCTACGAGCAGTACTTC.